This TCR beta chain was found in a study of T cells in localized non-small cell lung cancer. Regarding this clone: The antigen remains unidentified.

The method was immunoSEQ multiplex PCR; TCRdb's version includes in-frame clones alone and lacks a portion of them. This table holds 20,000 to 25,000 clones, roughly 88% found once. In germline, CDR1 is MDHEN, CDR2 SYDVKM. The V and J ends lost 6 bases and 11 bases respectively, with 11 bases between them. CDR3 length: 11 amino acids. Study-wide findings and caveats: Heterogeneity remains possible because sequencing was limited to only one tumor region.

Source: peripheral blood mononuclear cells, taken before any cancer treatment. The chain recombines TRBV28 with TRBJ1-3, with D uncertain. The sequence derives from a woman aged 40 to 75 with stage III lung adenocarcinoma. The CDR3 here is CASSPRGAIYF. The DNA of the CDR3 is TGTGCCAGCAGCCCCCGGGGAGCCATATATTTT.